These T cell receptor beta chains were read from a single sample in a study of beta chain features in type 1 diabetes. The data were produced by immunoSEQ multiplex PCR, yet TCRdb's version contains in-frame clones alone and is incomplete. The top ten clones hold 3.5% to 4.5% of a sample with 200,000 to 250,000 clones, 27% of them seen once. Sequencing was done on a sample of central memory CD4+ T cells from blood. The receptors come from a man aged 30-40 years in good health. The CDR3 runs from the conserved cysteine through the conserved F or W. Each record gives: clone size, J gene, D gene, V gene, CDR3 DNA, CDR3 protein. The D gene is left open where the match is weak. Clone sizes are given selectively: once, few, many, or a class where the clone is expanded.

clone size: few
J gene: TRBJ1-1
D gene: NA
V gene: TRBV7-2
CDR3 DNA: TGTGCCAGCAGCTTCATCACTGAAGCTTTCTTT
CDR3 protein: CASSFITEAFF

clone size: few
J gene: TRBJ2-3
D gene: TRBD2
V gene: TRBV11-2
CDR3 DNA: TGTGCCAGCAGCTATGGGAGCGGGAGAAGGGGAAGAACAGATACGCAGTATTTT
CDR3 protein: CASSYGSGRRGRTDTQYF

clone size: few
J gene: TRBJ2-3
D gene: TRBD2
V gene: TRBV7-2
CDR3 DNA: TGTGCCAGCGGGTCCGGGAGGTCCGATACGCAGTATTTT
CDR3 protein: CASGSGRSDTQYF

clone size: few
J gene: TRBJ2-1
D gene: TRBD2
V gene: TRBV11-2
CDR3 DNA: TGTGCCAGCAGCAGAGGGACTAGCGGCCACAATGAGCAGTTCTTC
CDR3 protein: CASSRGTSGHNEQFF

clone size: NA
J gene: TRBJ2-1
D gene: NA
V gene: TRBV7-2
CDR3 DNA: TGTGCCAGCAGCTTAGAACCGCAAGTAGAGCAGTTCTTC
CDR3 protein: CASSLEPQVEQFF

clone size: NA
J gene: TRBJ2-5
D gene: NA
V gene: TRBV7-9
CDR3 DNA: TGTGCCAGCAGCCCACCGTACCAAGAGACCCAGTACTTC
CDR3 protein: CASSPPYQETQYF

clone size: NA
J gene: TRBJ1-2
D gene: NA
V gene: TRBV7-9
CDR3 DNA: TGTGCCAGCAGCTTTGGGGGTGTGGACTATGGCTACACCTTC
CDR3 protein: CASSFGGVDYGYTF

clone size: NA
J gene: TRBJ1-2
D gene: NA
V gene: TRBV5-1
CDR3 DNA: TGCGCCAGCAGCCGGGGACAAGACTATGGCTACACCTTC
CDR3 protein: CASSRGQDYGYTF

clone size: NA
J gene: TRBJ2-7
D gene: NA
V gene: TRBV2
CDR3 DNA: TGTGCCAGCAGTGAATACGGCTTCGAGCAGTACTTC
CDR3 protein: CASSEYGFEQYF

clone size: few
J gene: TRBJ2-1
D gene: NA
V gene: TRBV30
CDR3 DNA: TGTGCCTGGAGCCCTCGATCTTACAATGAGCAGTTCTTC
CDR3 protein: CAWSPRSYNEQFF

clone size: many
J gene: TRBJ1-1
D gene: NA
V gene: TRBV28
CDR3 DNA: TGTGCCAGCCACGGCGGGACACTGGTTACTGAAGCTTTCTTT
CDR3 protein: CASHGGTLVTEAFF

clone size: NA
J gene: TRBJ2-6
D gene: NA
V gene: TRBV4-1
CDR3 DNA: TGCGCCAGCAGCCAAGATCCGGCGGCTGGGGCCAACGTCCTGACTTTC
CDR3 protein: CASSQDPAAGANVLTF

clone size: few
J gene: TRBJ2-2
D gene: NA
V gene: TRBV27
CDR3 DNA: TGTGCCAGCAGTCCAACGACTCGGAACACCGGGGAGCTGTTTTTT
CDR3 protein: CASSPTTRNTGELFF

clone size: few
J gene: TRBJ1-5
D gene: NA
V gene: TRBV30
CDR3 DNA: TGTGCCTGGAGTGTACTTAAACAGGGCAATCAGCCCCAGCATTTT
CDR3 protein: CAWSVLKQGNQPQHF

clone size: NA
J gene: TRBJ1-2
D gene: NA
V gene: TRBV4-2
CDR3 DNA: TGTGCCAGCAGCCGAACGGCGGAGTATGGCTACACCTTC
CDR3 protein: CASSRTAEYGYTF

clone size: NA
J gene: TRBJ2-4
D gene: NA
V gene: TRBV30
CDR3 DNA: TGTGCCTGGAGTAGGGGGGCGGCCGCCAAAAACATTCAGTACTTC
CDR3 protein: CAWSRGAAAKNIQYF

clone size: NA
J gene: TRBJ2-7
D gene: TRBD1
V gene: TRBV6-1
CDR3 DNA: TGTGCCAGCAGTGACCGACAGGGTGGCGACGAGCAGTACTTC
CDR3 protein: CASSDRQGGDEQYF